The T cell receptor (beta chain) under discussion was sequenced for a study of T cells in Graves' hyperthyroidism and ophthalmopathy. Trimming took 4 bases from V and 6 from J, leaving 15 bases between them. The length of the CDR3 is 14 residues. Germline assignment: CDR1 SGDLS and CDR2 YYNGEE. The investigators amplified TCR beta CDR3 regions from RNA transcripts. During a first-round RT-PCR of the TCR CDR3, the HTBI primer set was used. TCRdb passed the multiplex PCR reads through MiXCR, listing each CDR3 protein once. Of some 350,000 distinct CDR3 sequences in the sample, around 15% are singletons; the top ten hold under 25%. This clonotype appeared a few times.

The clonotype comes from a woman aged 60-75 years with Graves' ophthalmopathy. The sequencing sample was made of blood. The V call is TRBV9, the J call TRBJ2-3, with D tentatively TRBD2 (7 bases). CDR3 sequence (DNA): TGTGCCAGCAGCCTCGGGGGGCGCCGTGATACGCAGTATTTT. It specifies CASSLGGRRDTQYF. The full variable domain, with the rest looked up from reference TRBV9 and TRBJ2-3, is DSGVTQTPKHLITATGQRVTLRCSPRSGDLSVYWYQQSLDQGLQFLIQYYNGEERAKGNILERFSAQQFPDLHSELNLSSLELGDSALYFCASSLGGRRDTQYFGPGTRLTVL.